This T cell receptor beta chain originates from a study of shared T cell receptors in the human thymus (dated by TCRdb to the early 2020s). In the study overall: The study investigated the way shared, self-reactive T-cell receptor alpha chains are produced in the human thymus.

Libraries came from the immunoSEQ multiplex PCR assay. The table was pulled from immuneACCESS by TCRdb, which kept in-frame rearrangements only. Such tables lose some clones; where checked, under half of the loss comes from unresolved V genes, and the rest has no known cause. Present in this sample are 450,000 to 650,000 clones, about four fifths of which were seen just once. Clones ranked in the top ten supply roughly 0.013% of the sample. A note on this clone: The target of this receptor is not known. Per-base qualities were not stored, and no clone one base away is much larger.

The CDR3 runs 15 residues from the cysteine to the phenylalanine. Just CDR3 DNA is preserved here, 45 bases in frame from base 1. V is cut back by 4 bases and J by 6 bases, with 10 bases in the junction unmatched. From the germline V gene, CDR1 is MNHNS and CDR2 is SASEGT. The same data also went into a second study, on human thymus T cells. According to the second study: The donors were immunologically healthy infants in Finland who had open corrective cardiac surgery for congenital heart defects. Thymus tissue was obtained as surgical resects removed during corrective cardiac surgery. Usage of V and J gene segments appeared to be biased in both the thymic and the peripheral blood repertoires. Highly overlapping thymic TCR repertoires among unrelated individuals were reported in the related research. The study described the TCR alpha and beta repertoires in fewer than 10 infant thymus samples and a handful of matching peripheral blood samples. The infant donors were about 7 to 250 days old, and the cohort included six males and a couple of females. Thymocytes were mechanically released from the tissue and were stored as pellets of 10-30 million cells at -70 degrees C. A QIAsymphony instrument was used to extract genomic DNA from the frozen cell pellets. Using the immunoSEQ multiplex PCR assay, the TCRB and TCRAD loci were amplified from a standardized quantity of quality-controlled genomic DNA. The amplicons spanned the V(D)J region and were long enough to cover the CDR3 and allow V and J genes to be identified. Amplicon sequencing was performed on an Illumina platform through the commercial immunoSEQ service. Primer bias and sequencing errors were corrected as previously described, and TCRAD and TCRB were defined on the basis of the IMGT database. immunoSEQ Analyzer 3.0 and VDJTools were used for repertoire analysis, which covered basic statistics, V/J segment usage, diversity estimates, rarefaction and pairwise overlap. To estimate diversity, the Chao1, ChaoE, Efron-Thisted, Shannon and inverse Simpson indices were applied, and diversity was also estimated on datasets down-sampled to the smallest sample. Repertoire overlap used strict matching of CDR3 nucleotide sequence, V gene and J gene, with Jaccard-based multidimensional scaling clustering. On average, thymus samples yielded about 730,000 unique TCRB clonotypes, whereas blood samples yielded some 80,000.

The sequence was collected from a boy under two years old with a congenital heart defect. Donor details come from another sample of the same person, matched by shared clones. Material for sequencing was thymocytes. The sequence joins TRBV6-1 to TRBJ2-7; 9 bases in between match TRBD1. The DNA reads as follows: TGTGCCAGCAGTGGTAGGGACAGGGACCCTTGCGAGCAGTACTTC. Its amino acids are CASSGRDRDPCEQYF.